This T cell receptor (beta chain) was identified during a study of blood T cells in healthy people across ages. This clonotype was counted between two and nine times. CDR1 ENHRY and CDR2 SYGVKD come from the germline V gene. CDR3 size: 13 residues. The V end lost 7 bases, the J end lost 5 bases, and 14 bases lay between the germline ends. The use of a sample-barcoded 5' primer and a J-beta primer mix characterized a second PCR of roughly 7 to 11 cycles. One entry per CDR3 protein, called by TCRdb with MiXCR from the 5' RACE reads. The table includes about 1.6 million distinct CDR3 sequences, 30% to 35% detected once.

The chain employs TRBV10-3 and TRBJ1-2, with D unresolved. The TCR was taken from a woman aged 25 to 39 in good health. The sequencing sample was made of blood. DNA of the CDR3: TGTGCCATCACTGATGATGTGGGTTATGGCTACACCTTC. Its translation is CAITDDVGYGYTF.